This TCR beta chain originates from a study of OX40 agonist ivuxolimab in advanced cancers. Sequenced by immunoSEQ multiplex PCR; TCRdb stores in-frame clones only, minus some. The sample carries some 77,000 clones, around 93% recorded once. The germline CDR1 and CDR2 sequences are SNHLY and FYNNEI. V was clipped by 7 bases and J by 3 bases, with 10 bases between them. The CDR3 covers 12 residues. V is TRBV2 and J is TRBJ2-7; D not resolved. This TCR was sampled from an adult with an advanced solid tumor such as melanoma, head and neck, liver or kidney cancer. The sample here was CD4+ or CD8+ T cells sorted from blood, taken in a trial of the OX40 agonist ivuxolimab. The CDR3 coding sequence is TGTGCCAGCACTGACCCCGGCTACGAGCAGTACTTC. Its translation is CASTDPGYEQYF.